The clone carrying this TCR beta chain was recorded once. The data were produced by immunoSEQ multiplex PCR, yet TCRdb's version contains in-frame clones alone and is incomplete. The sample yields 500,000 to 750,000 clones, approximately 90% seen once. These data are taken from a study of shared T cell receptors in the human thymus. Germline CDR1 reads SGHRS; CDR2 reads YFSETQ. The CDR3 covers 11 residues. The ends were cut back, 1 base at V and 11 bases at J, with 9 bases in the middle. These data also featured in a second study, about human thymus T cells. That work states: From resections taken during corrective heart surgery, the thymus tissue was obtained. Thymic repertoires from unrelated individuals overlapped highly, related research reported.

The sample consisted of thymocytes. This receptor was taken from a boy under two years old with a congenital heart defect. This rearrangement joins TRBV5-1 to TRBJ1-1; possibly TRBD1 for D (6 bases). The CDR3 region is CASSLSGAAFF. The CDR3 DNA sequence: TGCGCCAGCAGCTTGTCAGGGGCGGCTTTCTTT.